A single sample is the source of the 3 T cell receptor beta chains below, sequenced in a study of blood T cell repertoires in COVID-19. The table came from immunoSEQ multiplex PCR; TCRdb's copy has only in-frame clones and leaves some out. The sample lists tens of thousands of clones; about 91% were seen once. The sequenced material came from peripheral blood. The receptor source for this set is a human donor with active COVID-19. The donor label of this sample is uncertain.

The CDR3 sequence: CASRAQGVRNTEAFF. The CDR3 DNA is TGTGCCAGCAGGGCACAGGGAGTGAGGAACACTGAAGCTTTCTTT. This chain uses TRBV2 with TRBJ1-1, with D possibly being TRBD1 (6 bases). Germline V gene data show CDR1 as SNHLY and CDR2 as FYNNEI. This CDR3 comprises 15 residues. V lost 6 bases to trimming and J lost 1 base, with 15 bases between them.

This chain joins TRBV7-9 and TRBJ1-3, with D possibly being TRBD1 (5 bases). From germline, CDR1 is SEHNR and CDR2 FQNEAQ (reference sequence). This CDR3 is 14 amino acids long. V was cut by 7 bases and J by 0 bases, with 10 bases left in between. The CDR3 here is CASIRGGSGNTIYF. The CDR3 DNA reads TGTGCCAGCATCCGGGGGGGCTCTGGAAACACCATATATTTT.

The J gene is TRBJ1-5, the V gene TRBV28; 11 positions agree with TRBD1. Germline-derived CDR1 and CDR2 are MDHEN and SYDVKM. The junction had 8 bases not matched to a gene; V was cut back by 4 bases and J by 6 bases. The CDR3 loop spans 16 amino acids. CDR3 amino acids: CASSSRTGGAGQPQHF. DNA for the CDR3: TGTGCCAGCAGTTCTCGGACAGGGGGCGCGGGTCAGCCCCAGCATTTT.